This TCR beta chain was observed in a study of graft-versus-host responses after intestinal transplantation. About the research overall: Each transplant was multivisceral, liver-intestinal, or isolated intestinal. Study findings and constraints: There were GvH clones found in recipient marrow, and some of them appeared first in ileum or blood.

A note on this clone: What it binds is not known.

Germline assignment: CDR1 SGHDT and CDR2 YYEEEE. Trimming left V 1 base short and J 14 bases short, with 15 bases between. The CDR3 has 12 residues. The repertoire was sequenced with immunoSEQ multiplex PCR; TCRdb's copy has only in-frame clones and lacks some. Here the sample spans roughly 110,000 clones, about 91% being singletons. Source: unstimulated CD4+ T cells sorted from spleen or lymph node cells, taken before transplant. The V gene is TRBV5-6, the J gene TRBJ1-2; no clear D. The sequence derives from a human donor who was the organ donor for an intestinal transplant. In DNA, the CDR3 is TGTGCCAGCAGCTTGCCCGGCCGGACTTGGACCTTC. This translates into CASSLPGRTWTF.